Given below is one T cell receptor beta chain in context. As yet, its antigen is unknown. Caucasian individuals from Russia who were healthy and aged roughly 6 to 95 acted as donors. These data come from a study of blood T cells in healthy people across ages. Next came a second PCR, run for about 7 to 12 cycles, which used a sample-barcoded 5' primer along with a J-beta primer mix. TCRdb re-called the 5' RACE reads with MiXCR, one entry per CDR3 protein. Counted here are around 1.5 million distinct CDR3 sequences, 45% to 70% occurring once; the ten biggest clones make up over 5.5%. Study-level findings and limits: In older individuals, TCR beta diversity per million T cells was lower, falling roughly linearly with age.

This clonotype was sampled from a man between 18 and 35 years old in good health. What was sequenced was blood.

The CDR3 DNA reads TGTGCCAGCAGTGACTACGGGTCTCAGGAGCAGTTCTTC. Translating gives CASSDYGSQEQFF. The rearrangement uses TRBV6-4 and TRBJ2-1; no firm D call. Germline V gene sequence: CDR1 MRHNA, CDR2 SNTAGT. This CDR3 has 13 residues. V lost 1 base to trimming and J lost 10 bases, with 11 bases between them.